Shown below are 32 T cell receptor beta chains from a single sample sequenced in a study of blood T cell repertoires in COVID-19. Profiled with immunoSEQ multiplex PCR; TCRdb holds only in-frame clones, not every one. The table shows some 160,000 clones, with 75% to 80% occurring only once. Sequenced input: peripheral blood. Every receptor here comes from an elderly woman with acute or convalescent COVID-19.

The J gene is TRBJ1-6, the V gene TRBV4-1; D is unclear. CDR3 length: 15 amino acids. With 4 bases removed from V and 6 bases from J, the gap between germline ends came to 13 bases. Germline V CDR1 and CDR2: MGHRA, YSYEKL. CDR3 region: CASSLSRRINSPLHF. The CDR3 DNA sequence: TGCGCCAGCAGCCTTTCGAGGAGAATTAATTCACCCCTCCACTTT.

About this clone: The same CDR3 also results from other DNA sequences found in this sample. The V call is TRBV5-1, the J call TRBJ1-1; 7 bases agree with TRBD1. The CDR3 has 14 residues. CDR1 is SGHRS and CDR2 is YFSETQ in the germline V gene. Germline trimming cut 3 bases from V and 0 bases from J; bases unmatched to any gene: 2. The CDR3 DNA is TGCGCCAGCAGCTCGACAGGGTTGAACACTGAAGCTTTCTTT. Translation gives CASSSTGLNTEAFF.

V is TRBV25-1 and J is TRBJ1-4; a weak D match, TRBD1 (6 bases). Germline loops: CDR1 MGHDK, CDR2 SYGVNS. The CDR3 extends over 16 amino acids. V was trimmed by 4 bases and J by 6 bases, leaving 18 bases between them. CDR3 DNA sequence: TGTGCCAGCAGTGGAGGGGGAGCGGGGGCACATGAAAAACTGTTTTTT. Translation gives CASSGGGAGAHEKLFF.

This clone was seen a handful of times. The CDR3 DNA sequence: TGTGCCAGCAGTTACACAGGGAGGGGTGGAAACACCATATATTTT. It is translated as CASSYTGRGGNTIYF. The chain employs TRBV6-5 and TRBJ1-3; D may be TRBD1 (6 bases). V lost 2 bases and J 3 bases, leaving 11 bases between the germline ends. This CDR3 spans 15 amino acids. Germline loops: CDR1 MNHEY, CDR2 SVGAGI.

J is TRBJ2-2 and V is TRBV7-2, with D possibly being TRBD1 (5 bases). Germline CDR1 reads SGHTA; CDR2 reads FQGNSA. Trimming shortened V by 1 base and J by 4 bases, and 7 bases separated the two germline ends. This CDR3 contains 14 residues. CDR3 protein: CASSLVRGTGELFF. CDR3 sequence (DNA): TGTGCCAGCAGCTTAGTTAGGGGCACCGGGGAGCTGTTTTTT.

This clone appeared once. The chain has TRBV29-1 and TRBJ1-1, with 7 bases that match TRBD1. The CDR3 has 15 residues. Germline CDR1 and CDR2: SQVTM and ANQGSEA. The CDR3 loop reads CSAAGQGGRRTEAFF. The CDR3 coding sequence is TGCAGTGCCGCGGGGCAGGGGGGAAGGAGGACTGAAGCTTTCTTT.

V usage is TRBV10-3 and J usage is TRBJ1-3; 7 bases are shared with TRBD1. This CDR3 comprises 14 residues. V shed 5 bases and J 2 bases; nucleotides not matched to a gene: 3. Per germline, CDR1 ENHRY and CDR2 SYGVKD. The CDR3: CAISTDRAGNTIYF. CDR3 DNA: TGTGCCATCAGTACAGACAGGGCTGGAAACACCATATATTTT.

This chain connects TRBV6-5 to TRBJ2-7, with D perhaps TRBD1 (6 bases). V was clipped by 6 bases and J by 7 bases, with 10 bases between them. CDR3 length: 11 residues. Per germline, CDR1 MNHEY and CDR2 SVGAGI. CDR3 DNA sequence: TGTGCCAGCAGCCTACAGGGAGAGCAGTACTTC. Translating it yields CASSLQGEQYF.

The chain joins TRBV4-1 to TRBJ1-3; 8 nucleotides align to TRBD1. This CDR3 has 18 amino acids. Germline V gives CDR1 MGHRA, CDR2 YSYEKL. V trimming: 4 bases; J trimming: 1 base; junction bases outside the gene matches: 12. CDR3 sequence reads: CASSRPAGQAPSGNTIYF. CDR3 nucleotides: TGCGCCAGCAGCCGACCAGCGGGACAGGCGCCTTCTGGAAACACCATATATTTT.

The chain has TRBV6-5 and TRBJ2-7, with TRBD2 as a possible D gene (6 bases). Trimming removed 0 bases from V and 3 bases from J, with 12 bases in between. The CDR3 runs to 15 residues. Germline V gene sequence: CDR1 MNHEY, CDR2 SVGAGI. The DNA for the CDR3 is TGTGCCAGCAGTTACTCCGGTCCCGGGGGCTACGAGCAGTACTTC. It translates to CASSYSGPGGYEQYF.

The chain employs TRBV11-3 and TRBJ2-7; TRBD1 matches at 9 bases. Per the germline V gene, CDR1 is SGHNT and CDR2 is YENEEA. Losses at the gene ends were 5 bases for V and 2 bases for J; bases not matched to a gene: 10. The CDR3 spans 16 residues. The CDR3 is CASSPHGTGNPYEQYF. The CDR3 nucleotides are TGTGCCAGCAGCCCTCACGGGACAGGGAACCCCTACGAGCAGTACTTC. Based on the CDR3 plus reference TRBV11-3 and TRBJ2-7, the full variable domain is EAGVVQSPRYKIIEKKQPVAFWCNPISGHNTLYWYLQNLGQGPELLIRYENEEAVDDSQLPKDRFSAERLKGVDSTLKIQPAELGDSAVYLCASSPHGTGNPYEQYFGPGTRLTVT.

V usage is TRBV11-2 and J usage is TRBJ1-6; D may be TRBD1 (5 bases). This CDR3 is 14 amino acids long. Trimming stripped 1 base from V and 10 bases from J, with 11 bases between. The V gene's germline CDR1 is SGHAT and CDR2 FQNNGV. CDR3 in DNA: TGTGCCAGCAGCTTAGGGCAGGGTCGGTCACCCCTCCACTTT. The encoded protein is CASSLGQGRSPLHF.

This rearrangement joins TRBV19 to TRBJ2-5; D is possibly TRBD1 (5 bases). Trimming cost V 5 bases and J 4 bases, with 8 bases left between them. Germline V gene data show CDR1 as LNHDA and CDR2 as SQIVND (reference sequence). This CDR3 region has 12 residues. CDR3 residues: CASSLRGETQYF. CDR3 coding DNA: TGTGCCAGTAGTCTTAGGGGAGAGACCCAGTACTTC.

This rearrangement joins TRBV10-3 to TRBJ2-7, with 8 bases matching TRBD2. The CDR3 has 13 amino acids. Trimming cost V 5 bases and J 9 bases; bases outside gene matches: 9. Per germline, CDR1 ENHRY and CDR2 SYGVKD. The CDR3 sequence is CAISSAGVSRQYF. CDR3 bases: TGTGCCATCAGTTCAGCGGGGGTCTCACGGCAGTACTTC.

Here the CDR3 reads CASSEERGRFKQYF. The CDR3 region has the DNA TGTGCCAGCAGTGAGGAGCGGGGACGCTTCAAGCAGTATTTT. V usage is TRBV2 and J usage is TRBJ2-3, with 7 positions matching TRBD2. CDR1 is SNHLY, CDR2 FYNNEI, per germline. The V gene end was trimmed by 3 bases and the J gene end by 11 bases; junction bases not matched to a gene: 11. The CDR3 totals 14 residues.

The chain employs TRBV29-1 and TRBJ1-2; 7 bases match TRBD1. CDR1 and CDR2 (germline): SQVTM, ANQGSEA. The CDR3 length is 11 residues. The CDR3 here is CTTNSGGGYTF. The DNA of the CDR3 is TGCACCACCAACTCAGGGGGTGGCTACACCTTC.

This CDR3 is CASTEDPGAEQYF. The CDR3 DNA reads as TGTGCCAGTACCGAAGACCCAGGGGCCGAGCAGTACTTC. V gene TRBV19 combines with J gene TRBJ2-7; perhaps TRBD1 as D (6 bases). This CDR3 spans 13 amino acids. The germline CDR1 and CDR2 sequences are LNHDA and SQIVND (reference sequence). The V end was cut by 7 bases, the J end by 6 bases, with 16 bases between.

The V gene is TRBV30, the J gene TRBJ2-2; TRBD1 agrees at 8 bases. This CDR3 has 15 amino acids. Germline loops: CDR1 GTSNPN, CDR2 SVGIG (reference sequence). Losses at the gene ends were 3 bases for V and 2 bases for J; bases not matched to a gene: 5. CDR3 bases: TGTGCCTGGAGAGCGGACAGGGCAAACACCGGGGAGCTGTTTTTT. Its protein is CAWRADRANTGELFF.

This chain links TRBV3-1 (or the pseudogene TRBV3-2) with TRBJ1-4; D is possibly TRBD1 (5 bases). Germline-derived CDR1 and CDR2 are LGHDT and YNNKEL (reference sequence). The CDR3 runs 16 residues. V lost 0 bases and J lost 4, with 12 bases in between. The CDR3 DNA is TGTGCCAGCAGCCAAGACAGGGCGGGGGTTAATGAAAAACTGTTTTTT. This gives the protein CASSQDRAGVNEKLFF.

The J gene is TRBJ2-1, the V gene TRBV3-1 (or the pseudogene TRBV3-2); D might be TRBD2 (7 bases). The germline V gene encodes CDR1 LGHDT and CDR2 YNNKEL (reference sequence). The CDR3 is made up of 17 amino acids. V lost 1 base and J lost 4, with 17 bases in between. CDR3 bases: TGTGCCAGCAGCCAAGCCCCCGGAAGGGGGGGGTACAATGAGCAGTTCTTC. The encoded protein is CASSQAPGRGGYNEQFF.

The V gene is TRBV19, the J gene TRBJ1-2; a possible D gene is TRBD1 (6 bases). Deletions cut 7 bases from V and 4 bases from J, with 16 bases between. The germline gives CDR1 LNHDA, CDR2 SQIVND (reference sequence). This CDR3 spans 14 amino acids. For the CDR3, the DNA is TGTGCCAGTAAATTCCCCTCAGGGGCCTATGGCTACACCTTC. This codes for CASKFPSGAYGYTF.

V usage is TRBV18 and J usage is TRBJ1-6; D uncertain. V gave up 2 bases and J gave up 10 bases, with 12 bases separating them. The V gene's germline CDR1 is KGHSH and CDR2 LQKENI. CDR3 size: 14 residues. This CDR3 reads CASSPTREVSPLHF. As DNA, the CDR3 is TGTGCCAGCTCACCAACACGGGAAGTATCACCCCTCCACTTT.

The chain links TRBV15 to TRBJ2-3; tentatively, D is TRBD1 (6 bases). This CDR3 contains 15 residues. Germline assignment: CDR1 LNHNV and CDR2 YYDKDF (reference sequence). Trimming took 0 bases from V and 2 from J, leaving 9 bases between them. The chain's CDR3 is CATSRDRDITDTQYF. The DNA for the CDR3 is TGTGCCACCAGCAGAGATAGGGACATCACAGATACGCAGTATTTT. The full variable domain, its missing parts supplied by reference TRBV15 and TRBJ2-3, is DAMVIQNPRYQVTQFGKPVTLSCSQTLNHNVMYWYQQKSSQAPKLLFHYYDKDFNNEADTPDNFQSRRPNTSFCFLDIRSPGLGDTAMYLCATSRDRDITDTQYFGPGTRLTVL.

This rearrangement joins TRBV27 to TRBJ1-2, with 7 bases aligning to TRBD1. The CDR3 is made up of 15 amino acids. Germline V gene lookup returns CDR1 MNHEY and CDR2 SMNVEV (reference sequence). The V gene end was trimmed by 0 bases and the J gene end by 4 bases; junction bases not matched to a gene: 5. The CDR3 sequence is CASSLSSAGGYGYTF. CDR3 nucleotide sequence: TGTGCCAGCAGTTTATCGTCCGCAGGGGGCTATGGCTACACCTTC.

The chain combines TRBV18 with TRBJ1-6, with 8 bases fitting TRBD1. Trimming removed 3 bases from V and 8 bases from J; junction bases left unmatched: 0. Germline V gene sequence: CDR1 KGHSH, CDR2 LQKENI. The CDR3 has 13 amino acids. The CDR3 nucleotides read TGTGCCAGCTCACCGACAGGGGATTCACCCCTCCACTTT. This codes for CASSPTGDSPLHF.

This clone appeared once. The rearrangement joins TRBV12-3 or TRBV12-4 to TRBJ2-1; tentatively, D is TRBD1 (6 bases). Trimming left V 6 bases short and J 10 bases short, with 13 bases between. The CDR3 runs to 12 residues. The CDR3 DNA reads TGTGCCAGCAGCTCACAGGGTTTCGAGCAGTTCTTC. Translating it yields CASSSQGFEQFF.

The gene calls are TRBV30 and TRBJ2-7; no clear D gene. The CDR3 totals 14 residues. V lost 3 bases, J lost 0 bases, and 12 bases lay in between. Germline V gives CDR1 GTSNPN, CDR2 SVGIG (reference sequence). CDR3 sequence: CAWSPYGFSYEQYF. In DNA form, the CDR3 reads TGTGCCTGGAGCCCCTACGGGTTCTCCTACGAGCAGTACTTC.

This rearrangement joins TRBV6-5 to TRBJ1-2; the match to TRBD1 covers 9 bases. The V and J ends lost 8 bases and 8 bases, in that order; junction bases with no gene match: 6. The CDR3 loop spans 12 amino acids. CDR1 is MNHEY, CDR2 SVGAGI, per germline. Written as DNA, the CDR3 is TGTGCCAGCCGCACAGGGGGCTACGGCTACACCTTC. It yields the protein CASRTGGYGYTF.

This clone was counted only a few times. The gene calls are TRBV2 and TRBJ2-3; TRBD2 matches 9 bases. CDR1 SNHLY and CDR2 FYNNEI come from the germline V gene. J was trimmed by 5 bases and V by 5 bases; bases with no gene match: 8. The CDR3 sequence is 15 residues long. The CDR3 DNA reads TGTGCCAGCAGTCTGACTAGCGGCCCTGAAGATACGCAGTATTTT. Its translation is CASSLTSGPEDTQYF.

This clone was counted a few times. This sequence joins TRBV4-2 and TRBJ1-4; D is perhaps TRBD1 (6 bases). Per germline, CDR1 LGHNA and CDR2 YNFKEQ. CDR3 length equals 16 residues. V was clipped by 1 base and J by 1 base, with 10 bases between them. The CDR3 is CASSQGNRVTNEKLFF. CDR3 sequence (DNA): TGTGCCAGCAGCCAAGGGAACAGGGTAACTAATGAAAAACTGTTTTTT.

The CDR3 spells CASSITGGVNNEQFF. DNA of the CDR3: TGTGCCAGTAGTATCACTGGCGGGGTGAACAATGAGCAGTTCTTC. The chain has TRBV19 and TRBJ2-1; perhaps TRBD2 as D (6 bases). Germline V CDR1 and CDR2: LNHDA, SQIVND (reference sequence). The CDR3 spans 15 residues. V was clipped by 3 bases and J by 5 bases, with 14 bases between them.

V gene TRBV6-2 or TRBV6-3 combines with J gene TRBJ1-3; a possible D gene is TRBD1 (6 bases). With 6 bases removed from V and 0 bases from J, the gap between germline ends came to 18 bases. Per the germline V gene, CDR1 is MNHEY and CDR2 is SVGEGT. The CDR3 runs to 17 residues. Here the CDR3 DNA reads TGTGCCAGCAGCCCTACGTTTTTCAGGGGCTCTGGAAACACCATATATTTT. Amino acids: CASSPTFFRGSGNTIYF.